This T cell receptor (beta chain) was observed in a study of blood T cell repertoires in COVID-19. Overall study context: Spain, Italy and the United States supplied samples that represented acute and convalescent COVID-19.

V was pared by 3 bases and J by 3 bases, with 3 bases of the junction left unmatched. Germline values: CDR1 MDHEN, CDR2 SYDVKM. The CDR3 is made up of 14 amino acids. What the recovered Cohort 3 donors had was two negative PCRs, clearance, or symptom resolution. Per the original data handling: Using reference gene primer amplification, nucleated cell counts were estimated. Data came from immunoSEQ multiplex PCR; TCRdb stores just in-frame clones and leaves some out. That table supplies the V and J calls and clone size; D and trimming were determined from the DNA. Of 330,000 or so clones listed, about 90% are singletons.

The source material was PBMCs or T cells enriched from blood (not recorded which). The genes are TRBV28 and TRBJ2-3, with TRBD2 identical over 7 bases. This receptor was taken from a woman under 40 who had recovered from COVID-19. CDR3 DNA sequence: TGTGCCAGCAGTTTGCGGCGGGAGACAGATACGCAGTATTTT. Protein sequence: CASSLRRETDTQYF.